One sample yielded the 10 T cell receptor beta chains listed below, sequenced in a study of OX40 agonist ivuxolimab in advanced cancers. Here immunoSEQ multiplex PCR was the method, and the copy in TCRdb shows in-frame clones only, minus some. The sample yields about 90,000 clones, 90% seen once. Here the sequenced sample was CD4+ or CD8+ T cells sorted from blood, taken in a trial of the OX40 agonist ivuxolimab. The receptors here all came from an adult with an advanced solid tumor such as melanoma, head and neck, liver or kidney cancer.

The chain carries TRBV9 and TRBJ1-2; 8 bases fit TRBD1. Germline loops: CDR1 SGDLS, CDR2 YYNGEE. The CDR3 runs to 15 residues. V shed 4 bases and J 8 bases; nucleotides not matched to a gene: 13. CDR3 coding DNA: TGTGCCAGCAGCAGGCCCGGGCAGGGGGCGTGGGGCTACACCTTC. It codes for CASSRPGQGAWGYTF. Combining the CDR3 with reference TRBV9 and TRBJ1-2 gives the whole variable domain DSGVTQTPKHLITATGQRVTLRCSPRSGDLSVYWYQQSLDQGLQFLIQYYNGEERAKGNILERFSAQQFPDLHSELNLSSLELGDSALYFCASSRPGQGAWGYTFGSGTRLTVV.

The gene calls are TRBV7-8 and TRBJ2-1; D is ambiguous. The CDR3 sequence is 16 residues long. The V end lost 5 bases, the J end lost 0 bases, and 14 bases lay between the germline ends. CDR1 and CDR2 from the germline V gene are SGHVS and FQNEAQ. Here the CDR3 DNA reads TGTGCCAGCAGCCCCCACCTCGTGAGCTCCTACAATGAGCAGTTCTTC. Protein sequence: CASSPHLVSSYNEQFF. The variable domain in full, completed from reference TRBV7-8 and TRBJ2-1, reads GAGVSQSPRYKVAKRGQDVALRCDPISGHVSLFWYQQALGQGPEFLTYFQNEAQLDKSGLPSDRFFAERPEGSVSTLKIQRTQQEDSAVYLCASSPHLVSSYNEQFFGPGTRLTVL.

This clone was seen a single time. This chain uses TRBV6-1 with TRBJ2-7; TRBD2 is a possible D gene (5 bases). The germline V and J ends were trimmed by 6 bases and 6 bases, with 9 bases remaining between them. Germline V gene data show CDR1 as MNHNS and CDR2 as SASEGT. The CDR3 length is 11 residues. CDR3 in amino acids: CASRIGGEQYF. CDR3 nucleotide sequence: TGTGCCAGCAGGATAGGAGGCGAGCAGTACTTC.

The rearrangement joins TRBV7-9 to TRBJ1-2, with D possibly matching TRBD1 (5 bases). In germline, CDR1 is SEHNR, CDR2 FQNEAQ (reference sequence). The CDR3 contains 16 residues. Trimming took 5 bases from V and 0 from J, leaving 16 bases between them. CDR3 amino acids: CASSRDGTSANYGYTF. The CDR3, as DNA: TGTGCCAGCAGCCGTGACGGGACCTCAGCTAACTATGGCTACACCTTC.

J is TRBJ1-4 and V is TRBV7-8, with TRBD1 matching over 7 bases. The CDR3 is 15 amino acids. V lost 5 bases to trimming and J lost 8 bases; unmatched junction nucleotides: 11. The germline gives CDR1 SGHVS, CDR2 FQNEAQ. The CDR3 nucleotides are TGTGCCAGCAGCCCCAGGGCAGGGGGAAGCGAAAAACTGTTTTTT. Translation: CASSPRAGGSEKLFF.

The genes are TRBV14 and TRBJ2-5; D assignment may be TRBD1 or TRBD2 (5 bases each). Germline CDR1 reads SGHDN; CDR2 reads FVKESK. This CDR3 contains 13 residues. V lost 4 bases to trimming and J lost 5 bases, with 11 bases between them. The DNA for the CDR3 is TGTGCCAGCAGCCGAGGGGTTGGTGAGACCCAGTACTTC. Protein product: CASSRGVGETQYF.

The gene calls are TRBV5-1 and TRBJ1-1; weak D call: TRBD1 (5 bases). Trimming shortened V by 5 bases and J by 4 bases, and 18 bases separated the two germline ends. The CDR3 sequence is 15 residues long. Germline V gives CDR1 SGHRS, CDR2 YFSETQ. The CDR3 region has the DNA TGCGCCAGCAGGGAGGGGACGGTACGGACCACTGAAGCTTTCTTT. It codes for CASREGTVRTTEAFF.

This clone was counted a single time. The CDR3 loop reads CASSITVGFAYEQYF. The CDR3, as DNA: TGTGCCAGTAGTATAACGGTGGGTTTCGCCTACGAGCAGTACTTC. The gene calls are TRBV19 and TRBJ2-7, with D hard to call. Germline lookup yields CDR1 LNHDA and CDR2 SQIVND (reference sequence). V shed 2 bases and J shed 2 bases, with 13 bases lying between them. The CDR3 covers 15 residues.

The V and J genes are TRBV6-1 and TRBJ2-1; D not certain. CDR1 MNHNS and CDR2 SASEGT come from the germline V gene. Trimming cost V 6 bases and J 9 bases, with 9 bases left between them. This CDR3 is built from 11 residues. This CDR3 reads CASRISAEQFF. In DNA, the CDR3 is TGTGCCAGCAGGATAAGCGCTGAGCAGTTCTTC.

V and J are TRBV18 and TRBJ2-1; 8 nucleotides match TRBD2. Unmatched junction bases numbered 5, after V lost 2 bases and J lost 8 bases. The V gene's germline CDR1 is KGHSH and CDR2 LQKENI. The CDR3 spans 14 residues. The CDR3 loop is CASSPGGGIHEQFF. The CDR3 bases are TGTGCCAGCTCACCAGGCGGGGGGATCCATGAGCAGTTCTTC. The entire variable domain, with the rest obtained from reference TRBV18 and TRBJ2-1, is as follows: NAGVMQNPRHLVRRRGQEARLRCSPMKGHSHVYWYRQLPEEGLKFMVYLQKENIIDESGMPKERFSAEFPKEGPSILRIQQVVRGDSAAYFCASSPGGGIHEQFFGPGTRLTVL.